This entry features one T cell receptor (beta chain) sequence. It lacks a known antigen. No per-base quality is available; no much larger clone lies one base away. This sample stems from a study of cytomegalovirus exposure and HLA in healthy donors (dated by TCRdb to the late 2010s). As for the study more broadly: An earlier analysis of approximately 640 of the donors reported more than 250 Gb of sequence data and 100 million to 140 million unique TCR beta sequences from approximately 180 million T cells. Roughly 300 gigabases of sequencing data and 91 million or so unique TCR sequences made up an early release that covered under 750 HLA-typed donors. Of the roughly 400 genotyped donors, about 84% fell in the genetic ancestry cluster associated with self-reported Caucasian donors. The study aimed to test whether cataloging public T cell receptors could reveal signatures of past pathogen exposure. The T cell repertoires of roughly 660 subjects were profiled by immunosequencing and related to cytomegalovirus serostatus. Along with the approximately 700-subject first cohort, a separate validation cohort of around 120 different subjects was used. To predict cytomegalovirus infection status, the study combined high-throughput TCR immunosequencing, statistical association of individual TCRs with disease status, and machine learning. A later analysis re-examined previously published TCR beta repertoires from hundreds of donors and added high-resolution HLA genotyping to investigate patterns of TCR occurrence. In the later analysis, no new phenotypic data were used to find candidate immune exposures; instead, reliance was placed on TCR beta sequences and their occurrence across donors. An earlier analysis of approximately 630 of the donors applied high-throughput TCR beta sequencing to assess whether each TCR beta V gene segment acted as functional or pseudogenic. Alongside the repertoire data, information on donor age, sex, ethnicity and CMV serostatus was compiled. In a later genetic analysis, genome-wide SNP genotypes for about 65% of the roughly 700 donors were used, and that subset was treated as a discovery cohort. Every discovery cohort repertoire had been produced on one sequencing platform. HLA typing covered class I and class II loci at four-digit resolution. The number of donors typed differed by locus, with about 629-630 for A, B, C, DRB1 and DQB1, more than 500 for DQA1, 600 to 610 for DPA1, and some 440 for DPB1. Because of strong linkage in the cohort, roughly 5 DR-DQ haplotypes were treated as single units for association and clustering. Among about 360 genotyped donors of the cohort, an average of approximately 230,000 unique TCR beta nucleotide sequences were sequenced per donor, roughly 20% of them non-productive.

Library preparation was by the immunoSEQ multiplex PCR assay. The multiplex PCR relied on a mix of 60 forward primers for TCR Vbeta segments and 13 reverse primers for TCR Jbeta segments. The CDR3 region of rearranged TCR beta genes was amplified from genomic DNA by a multiplex PCR assay. Amplified TCR beta libraries were sequenced as 87-base-pair reads on the Illumina HiSeq System. The original methods were these. In a later analysis, 70 million to 95 million unique TCR beta chains were counted across the roughly 670 repertoires, and approximately 11 million of these chains were shared by at least two donors. To remove PCR and sequencing errors, raw reads were error-corrected and collapsed into unique sequences using a nearest-neighbor algorithm that merged closely related sequences. To assign V, D and J gene segments, CDR3 sequences were aligned to IMGT reference sequences. For a sequence to be retained, at least a six-nucleotide match to both a V gene segment and a J gene segment was required. Rearrangements were classified as productive when the CDR3 lacked stop codons and remained in frame with V and J, and all other rearrangements were classified as non-productive. CDR3 was defined according to IMGT convention as the region running from the second conserved V-encoded cysteine to the conserved J-encoded phenylalanine. The earlier analysis of fewer than 700 of the donors excluded sequences that lacked an unambiguous match to a single V gene segment. An earlier analysis of a few hundred of the donors called V segments functional above 56.7% productive rearrangements and segregating when the between-donor standard deviation exceeded 5%. To diagnose cytomegalovirus status from the catalog of TCR beta chain sequences, a statistical classification framework was built. In a later analysis, V and J genes were assigned by comparing TCR nucleotide sequences against IMGT/GENE-DB human TR gene sequences. Using the TCRdist pipeline, a later analysis assigned CDR3 sequences along with most-parsimonious VDJ recombination scenarios. A later analysis defined each TCR beta chain by its CDR3 amino acid sequence plus V-gene family, and excluded reads lacking a unique V-gene family. To address suspected cross-contamination and a sequencing artifact, a later analysis removed some 620 highly shared, low-generation-probability nucleotide sequences. A later analysis calculated a clonal expansion index for each public chain from normalized within-repertoire ranks of inferred template counts. Generation probabilities in a later analysis came from a VDJ recombination model fitted to out-of-frame rearrangements, and those results were checked against IGoR. Hypergeometric tests were used in a later analysis to score TCR-TCR, TCR-HLA and TCR-CMV co-occurrence, with a repertoire-size bias correction applied to the TCR pairs. To estimate false discovery rates, a later analysis permuted the HLA or CMV assignments 20 times. In a later analysis, co-occurring TCRs were grouped using DBSCAN, and TCRdist sequence similarity was added for clustering within HLA-allele-positive subsets. Repertoires with fewer than 30,000 or more than 120,000 public chains, plus five repertoires with anomalous nucleotide sharing, were excluded from co-occurrence clustering. Held by TCRdb, this immuneACCESS table contains in-frame sequences only and omits some clones. Under half of the omission traces to an unresolved V gene where checked; the cause of the rest is unknown. D and trimming were read from the DNA, whereas the V and J calls and clone size are those reported in that table. The sample table shows 70,000 to 90,000 clones, and less than 85% are seen once. More than 3.5% of the sample lies in the top ten.

What the study reported, not specific to this receptor: The sequencing pipeline was judged likely to have produced a cluster of highly shared sequence variants as a technical artifact. The authors suggested that the approach could potentially be extended to other disease states and immunological phenotypes. CMV serostatus was the only immune exposure information available for the cohort. Sequencing depth was assumed to be roughly uniform across donors in the presence/absence analyses, though that assumption may not hold. Specific HLA alleles were associated with roughly 17,000 TCR beta sequences at a false discovery rate of 0.05 in a later analysis. HLA typing was unavailable for some donors at each locus, so association tests used only the typed subset. Fewer than 20 rarely observed V segments, including chromosome 9 orphons, were excluded from the earlier analysis of several hundred of the donors because counts were too low. V-gene and J-gene trimming of TCR beta chains was associated with a missense DCLRE1C variant in a later genetic analysis, and the association was replicated in an independent cohort. In a later analysis, TCR association rates were found to vary across HLA loci, with the most associated TCRs seen for DRB1 alleles and the fewest for HLA-C alleles. A further reported finding was that TCR beta sequences accurately predicted the HLA-A and HLA-B alleles for most subjects in the first cohort. The study listed 150 to 200 TCR beta chains as associated with cytomegalovirus. According to a later genetic analysis, donors in an Asian-associated ancestry cluster had fewer N-insertions in productive TCRs than the approximately 650-donor mean. Several of the top co-occurrence clusters appeared to be linked to parvovirus B19, influenza, CMV and Epstein-Barr virus, according to a later analysis. An earlier analysis of approximately 530 of the donors showed that most TCR beta V segments appeared in productive rearrangements either about 90% or about 30% of the time, which broadly matched IMGT annotations. A few of the identified cytomegalovirus-associated TCR beta chains were confirmed in vitro to be specific for cytomegalovirus antigens. This cohort had only TCR beta chains sequenced, and the lack of alpha or paired-chain data limited which features could be detected. Cytomegalovirus status was reported to be diagnosed by the classifier with high specificity and sensitivity in both the original and validation cohorts. In a later analysis, most CMV-associated TCR beta chains were found to appear HLA-restricted, with HLA associations seemingly driven largely by CMV exposure. In a later analysis, HLA-associated TCR beta chains showed more clonal expansion and lower generation probabilities than non-associated chains that were equally common. When HLA alleles, especially DR and DQ, strongly co-occurred, TCR associations were difficult to assign to individual alleles. Linkage disequilibrium might explain the correlated functional status among segregating V segments, but an unknown experimental factor could not be excluded. Some IMGT-functional V segments, including TRBV6-2 and TRBV6-3, could not be told apart with the 87-base-pair reads, so those segments were excluded. Most TCR sequences were seen in very few donors, while some public TCRs were found in many individuals.

The cohort was made up of about 610 healthy bone marrow donors. All cohort members were sampled while nominally healthy, although unrecorded immune exposures were likely present. The donor tested CMV seronegative and was one of the 352 seronegative cohort members. Each donor provided a peripheral blood sample, and peripheral blood mononuclear cells were used for TCR beta sequencing. The Qiagen DNeasy Blood Extraction Kit was used to extract genomic DNA from the blood cell samples. For CDR1 and CDR2, the germline V gene (reference sequence) lists MNHEY and SMNVEV. Trimming takes 5 bases off V and 8 bases off J; junction bases not matched to a gene: 8. Spanning cysteine to phenylalanine, the CDR3 consists of 14 amino acids. The kept DNA is CDR3 alone, 42 bases in frame from the first base.

The sample comprised PBMCs. The receptor comes from a man aged 60 to 69 in good health and CMV-seronegative. Here the chain combines TRBV27 and TRBJ1-2; TRBD1 lines up with 10 middle nucleotides. At the DNA level, the sequence is TGTGCCAGCAGTACCGGGACAGGGGTGTTCGGCTACACCTTC. Translated, it reads CASSTGTGVFGYTF.